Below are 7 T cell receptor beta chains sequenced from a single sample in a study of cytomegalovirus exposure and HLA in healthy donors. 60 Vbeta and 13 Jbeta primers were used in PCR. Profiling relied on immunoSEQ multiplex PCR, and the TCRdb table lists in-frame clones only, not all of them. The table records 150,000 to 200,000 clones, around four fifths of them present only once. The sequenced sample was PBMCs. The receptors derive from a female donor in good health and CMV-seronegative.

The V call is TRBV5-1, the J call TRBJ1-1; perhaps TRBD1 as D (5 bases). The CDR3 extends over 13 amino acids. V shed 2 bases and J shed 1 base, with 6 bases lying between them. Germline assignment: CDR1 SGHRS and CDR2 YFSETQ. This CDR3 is CASSFDRNTEAFF. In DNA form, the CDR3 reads TGCGCCAGCAGCTTTGACAGGAACACTGAAGCTTTCTTT.

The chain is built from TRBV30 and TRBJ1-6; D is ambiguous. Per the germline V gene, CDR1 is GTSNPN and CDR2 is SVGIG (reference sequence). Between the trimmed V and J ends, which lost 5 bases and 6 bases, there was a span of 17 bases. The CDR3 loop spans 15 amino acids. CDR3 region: CAWGTMRVGNSPLHF. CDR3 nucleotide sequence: TGTGCCTGGGGTACCATGAGGGTTGGTAATTCACCCCTCCACTTT.

The CDR3 DNA sequence: TGTGCCAGCAGCTTCGGGACTAGCGGGAGGGGCGGCACAGATACGCAGTATTTT. Amino acids: CASSFGTSGRGGTDTQYF. This chain uses TRBV7-3 with TRBJ2-3; 16 bases align to TRBD2. The CDR3 covers 18 residues. Trimming removed 3 bases from V and 1 base from J; junction bases left unmatched: 4. The germline CDR1 and CDR2 sequences are SGHTA and FQGTGA.

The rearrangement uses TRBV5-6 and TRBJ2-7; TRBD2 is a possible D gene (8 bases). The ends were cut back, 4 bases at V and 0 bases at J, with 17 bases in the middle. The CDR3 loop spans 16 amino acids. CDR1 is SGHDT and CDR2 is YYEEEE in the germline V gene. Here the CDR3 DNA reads TGTGCCAGCAGCCTGCCGGGAGGGGGCCCCTCCTACGAGCAGTACTTC. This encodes CASSLPGGGPSYEQYF.

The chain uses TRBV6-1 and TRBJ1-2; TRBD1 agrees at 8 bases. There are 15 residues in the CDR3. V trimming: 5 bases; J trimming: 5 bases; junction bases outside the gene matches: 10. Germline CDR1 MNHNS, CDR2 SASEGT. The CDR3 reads CASSPPGTGEYGYTF. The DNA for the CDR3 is TGTGCCAGCAGTCCCCCCGGGACAGGCGAGTATGGCTACACCTTC.

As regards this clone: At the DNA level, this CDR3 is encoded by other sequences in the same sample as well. CDR3 sequence reads: CASSLTGGTEAFF. The DNA of the CDR3 is TGTGCCAGCAGCTTGACAGGGGGCACTGAAGCTTTCTTT. The V call is TRBV7-9, the J call TRBJ1-1; the match to TRBD1 covers 9 bases. The CDR3 has 13 residues. The V gene end was trimmed by 3 bases and the J gene end by 4 bases; junction bases not matched to a gene: 0. From germline, CDR1 is SEHNR and CDR2 FQNEAQ (reference sequence). The whole variable domain, remainder taken from reference TRBV7-9 and TRBJ1-1, is DTGVSQNPRHKITKRGQNVTFRCDPISEHNRLYWYRQTLGQGPEFLTYFQNEAQLEKSRLLSDRFSAERPKGSFSTLEIQRTEQGDSAMYLCASSLTGGTEAFFGQGTRLTVV.

The CDR3 DNA follows: TGTGCCAGCAGGGGGCTGGGAGAGACCCAGTACTTC. It is translated as CASRGLGETQYF. The chain is built from TRBV2 and TRBJ2-5, with a possible D match to TRBD1 (5 bases). The V end lost 6 bases, the J end lost 4 bases, and 9 bases lay between the germline ends. The germline V gene encodes CDR1 SNHLY and CDR2 FYNNEI. This CDR3 has 12 residues.